This T cell receptor beta chain appears in the sequencing data of a study of shared clonotypes between healthy human individuals. Germline CDR1 SGDLS, CDR2 YYNGEE. This CDR3 has 15 amino acids. V lost 3 bases and J 4 bases, leaving 14 bases between the germline ends. CD45RO-negative, CCR7-selected cells formed the naive CD8 fraction, which excluded terminally differentiated effector memory CD45RA+ cells. Profiling relied on immunoSEQ multiplex PCR, and the TCRdb table lists in-frame clones only, not all of them. The sample yields about 2.1 million clones, 85% to 95% seen once. This clonotype was sampled from a young man in good health. Some clones in this sample may be carry-over from other donors' samples. Sample: naive CD8+ T cells from PBMCs. The chain links TRBV9 to TRBJ1-3, with D perhaps matching TRBD1 (5 bases). CDR3 DNA sequence: TGTGCCAGCAGCGGACAGTACCCTGGAGGAAACACCATATATTTT. Amino acid sequence: CASSGQYPGGNTIYF.